This entry features one TCR beta chain sequence. The sample is drawn from a study of blood T cell repertoires in COVID-19. At the level of the study: Acute and convalescent COVID-19 samples came from the United States, Italy and Spain.

The germline V gene has CDR1 SGHDN and CDR2 FVKESK. V dropped 4 bases and J dropped 2; count of bases not matched to a gene: 9. The CDR3 sequence is 17 residues long. Source study methods: Nucleated cell number was recorded as an estimate derived from reference gene primer amplification. Data came from immunoSEQ multiplex PCR; TCRdb stores just in-frame clones and leaves some out. V and J calls and clone size are those listed in that table; D and trimming were worked out from the DNA. This sample has 150,000 to 200,000 clones, with around 85% found just once. Material for sequencing was peripheral blood. The TCR was taken from a man between 70 and 80 years old with active or convalescent COVID-19. The chain has TRBV14 and TRBJ2-3; TRBD1 matches at 10 bases. The CDR3 DNA is TGTGCCAGCAGCCTTCGGACAGGGGGGAAATTCACAGATACGCAGTATTTT. It encodes CASSLRTGGKFTDTQYF.